The clone carrying this T cell receptor (beta chain) was recorded many times. Its antigen is still unknown. The CDR3 loop spans 14 amino acids. V was cut by 0 bases and J by 2 bases, with 8 bases left in between. Germline V lookup: CDR1 SGHTA, CDR2 FQGNSA. These data are taken from a study of T cell repertoires in cytomegalovirus infection. Study background: Well-studied HLA-B-restricted epitopes and recently identified HLA-C-restricted epitopes of CMV were both used in the study. A matching HLA type, together with CMV infection, was signaled by public TCR beta signatures.

Study-wide findings and caveats: Identification of carriers of CMV plus the relevant HLA was achieved through cumulative public TCR beta family frequency. The study found HLA-C-restricted CMV-specific TCR beta clonotypes dominating the ex vivo response.

TCRdb processed the reads anew with MiXCR; each CDR3 protein has one entry. Seen here are about 110,000 distinct CDR3 sequences, roughly 39% observed once, and the top ten hold approximately 69%. Material: CD8+ T cells from cultured PBMCs, obtained from culture after CMV antigen stimulation. The sequence came from a human donor in good health (CMV status not recorded). Some clones in this sample may be carry-over from other donors' samples. This chain connects TRBV7-2 to TRBJ2-7; possibly TRBD1 for D (6 bases). CDR3 sequence (DNA): TGTGCCAGCAGCTTAGCGGGGGCCCCCTACGAGCAGTACTTC. It translates to CASSLAGAPYEQYF.